This is a list of T cell receptor beta chains from one sample in a study of T cells in Graves' hyperthyroidism and ophthalmopathy. TCRdb re-called the multiplex PCR reads with MiXCR, one entry per CDR3 protein. The table has roughly 200,000 distinct CDR3 sequences, roughly 17% seen once. Sequencing was performed on blood. The receptor source for this set is a woman aged 45-65 years with Graves' hyperthyroidism. Each CDR3 is given with its conserved first and last residue. Fields, in order: V gene, D gene, J gene, clone size, CDR3 protein, CDR3 DNA. A D gene is named only where the DNA matches it firmly. Not every row has a clone size; where given, it reads once, few, many or a size class.

>TRBV6-6|NA|TRBJ2-7|many
CASSYSGGVPPVEQYF
TGTGCCAGCAGTTACTCAGGTGGAGTCCCCCCTGTCGAGCAGTACTTC
>TRBV12-3/TRBV12-4|TRBD1|TRBJ1-1|many
CASRRDRGHEAEAFF
TGTGCCAGCAGGCGGGACAGGGGGCACGAGGCTGAAGCTTTCTTT
>TRBV12-3/TRBV12-4|TRBD2|TRBJ2-7|many
CASSKTSGFNTYEQYF
TGTGCCAGCAGTAAGACTAGCGGGTTCAATACCTACGAGCAGTACTTC
>TRBV14|TRBD2|TRBJ2-5|NA
CASSPPGLAGTYQETQYF
TGTGCCAGCAGTCCACCGGGACTAGCGGGGACGTACCAAGAGACCCAGTACTTC
>TRBV29-1|NA|TRBJ2-7|NA
CSVGRIEQYF
TGCAGCGTTGGTCGTATCGAGCAGTACTTC
>TRBV4-1|TRBD2|TRBJ2-5|NA
CASSRVTSGQETQYF
TGCGCCAGCAGCCGAGTGACTAGCGGACAAGAGACCCAGTACTTC
>TRBV28|NA|TRBJ2-3|many
CASSFPPSDTQYF
TGTGCCAGCAGTTTCCCCCCGTCAGATACGCAGTATTTT
>TRBV11-2|NA|TRBJ2-6|NA
CASSRRDSRYSGANVLTF
TGTGCCAGCAGCCGGCGGGACAGTCGATACTCTGGGGCCAACGTCCTGACTTTC
>TRBV20-1|NA|TRBJ2-1|NA
CSAHSRTESSYNEQFF
TGCAGTGCCCACTCCCGGACAGAGAGCTCCTACAATGAGCAGTTCTTC
>TRBV20-1|NA|TRBJ2-7|many
CSARDLQGYEQYF
TGCAGTGCTAGAGACCTCCAAGGGTACGAGCAGTACTTC
>TRBV28|NA|TRBJ2-7|NA
CASSLGRGASYEQYF
TGTGCCAGCAGTTTGGGACGGGGGGCTTCCTACGAGCAGTACTTC
>TRBV28|NA|TRBJ1-4|NA
CASSLPWTDSNEKLFF
TGTGCCAGCAGTTTACCCTGGACGGACTCAAATGAAAAACTGTTTTTT
>TRBV11-2|NA|TRBJ1-6|many
CASSDVPGHSEDSPLHF
TGTGCCAGCAGCGACGTCCCGGGACATTCTGAGGATTCACCCCTCCACTTT
>TRBV5-1|NA|TRBJ2-2|NA
CASSLNPGPGELFF
TGCGCCAGCAGCTTGAATCCAGGCCCCGGGGAGCTGTTTTTT
>TRBV11-3|TRBD2|TRBJ2-3|many
CASSPGLAADTQYF
TGTGCCAGCAGCCCGGGACTAGCGGCAGATACGCAGTATTTT
>TRBV28|NA|TRBJ2-7|many
CASRKGSSYEQYF
TGTGCCAGCAGGAAAGGGAGTTCCTACGAGCAGTACTTC
>TRBV28|NA|TRBJ2-1|many
CASTQRGLDSYNEQFF
TGTGCCAGCACCCAAAGGGGCCTTGATTCCTACAATGAGCAGTTCTTC
>TRBV19|NA|TRBJ2-1|few
CASRPPETNRNEQFF
TGTGCCAGTAGGCCCCCTGAGACTAATCGCAATGAGCAGTTCTTC
>TRBV20-1|NA|TRBJ2-7|NA
CSARPAQGAYKQYF
TGCAGTGCTAGACCTGCTCAGGGAGCCTACAAGCAGTACTTC
>TRBV5-1|TRBD1|TRBJ1-3|NA
CASSLEGTASGNTIYF
TGCGCCAGCAGCTTGGAAGGGACAGCCTCTGGAAACACCATATATTTT
>TRBV7-3|NA|TRBJ2-5|many
CASSLTYQETQYF
TGTGCCAGCAGCTTAACCTACCAAGAGACCCAGTACTTC
>TRBV30|NA|TRBJ1-1|many
CAWSGGANTEAFF
TGTGCCTGGAGTGGAGGGGCGAACACTGAAGCTTTCTTT
>TRBV5-6|NA|TRBJ2-1|many
CASSRGERYNEQFF
TGTGCCAGCAGCCGCGGGGAGCGGTACAATGAGCAGTTCTTC
>TRBV19|NA|TRBJ2-1|NA
CASSGGGVEQFF
TGTGCCAGTAGTGGAGGAGGAGTGGAGCAGTTCTTC
>TRBV24-1|NA|TRBJ2-6|NA
CATSPGQGSQAGGSGANVLTF
TGTGCCACCAGCCCGGGACAGGGGTCCCAAGCGGGAGGTTCTGGGGCCAACGTCCTGACTTTC
>TRBV28|NA|TRBJ2-4|NA
CASRPGVGMVSRAKNIQYF
TGTGCCAGCAGGCCAGGGGTAGGGATGGTTAGTCGGGCCAAAAACATTCAGTACTTC
>TRBV14|TRBD2|TRBJ2-1|many
CASSQGKASGSREQFF
TGTGCCAGCAGCCAAGGGAAAGCTAGCGGGAGCCGCGAGCAGTTCTTC
>TRBV7-3|NA|TRBJ2-5|few
CASSLNGESQETQYF
TGTGCCAGCAGCTTAAACGGGGAAAGCCAAGAGACCCAGTACTTC
>TRBV28|TRBD1|TRBJ2-7|NA
CASRTPLRGRNEQYF
TGTGCCAGCAGAACACCCCTCAGGGGGCGGAACGAGCAGTACTTC
>TRBV24-1|TRBD2|TRBJ2-1|NA
CATSDPASGPYNEQFF
TGTGCCACCAGTGATCCTGCTAGCGGACCCTACAATGAGCAGTTCTTC
>TRBV20-1|TRBD2|TRBJ2-5|many
CSASKASGRGETQYF
TGCAGTGCTAGTAAGGCTAGCGGGAGAGGGGAGACCCAGTACTTC
>TRBV20-1|NA|TRBJ2-7|many
CSASGPTLSYEQYF
TGCAGTGCTAGCGGACCAACACTGTCCTACGAGCAGTACTTC
>TRBV20-1|NA|TRBJ2-7|NA
CSARRGPYEQYF
TGCAGTGCTCGTCGGGGGCCCTACGAGCAGTACTTC
>TRBV4-2|TRBD2|TRBJ2-7|many
CASSQAGGRPTYEQYF
TGTGCCAGCAGCCAAGCGGGGGGGAGACCCACCTACGAGCAGTACTTC
>TRBV28|NA|TRBJ1-4|few
CASSLGPGEKLFF
TGTGCCAGCAGCCTGGGACCCGGTGAAAAACTGTTTTTT
>TRBV30|NA|TRBJ1-3|few
CAWCRTSGNTIYF
TGTGCCTGGTGCCGCACCTCTGGAAACACCATATATTTT
>TRBV20-1|NA|TRBJ1-6|many
CSASVQNNNSPLHF
TGCAGTGCTAGTGTGCAGAACAATAATTCACCCCTCCACTTT
>TRBV19|TRBD1|TRBJ1-2|NA
CASSIDSYRGIGYGYTF
TGTGCCAGTAGTATAGATTCGTACAGGGGTATTGGCTATGGCTACACCTTC
>TRBV20-1|NA|TRBJ2-5|many
CSARVHQETQYF
TGCAGTGCTAGAGTCCACCAAGAGACCCAGTACTTC
>TRBV30|NA|TRBJ2-7|NA
CAWSEIGAGLYEQYF
TGTGCCTGGAGTGAGATTGGAGCAGGACTCTACGAGCAGTACTTC
>TRBV20-1|TRBD1|TRBJ2-5|many
CSALRTGWDETQYF
TGCAGTGCCCTCCGGACAGGGTGGGACGAGACCCAGTACTTC
>TRBV12-3/TRBV12-4|TRBD1|TRBJ1-1|many
CASSKPGQGAYTEAFF
TGTGCCAGCAGTAAACCTGGACAGGGGGCGTACACTGAAGCTTTCTTT
>TRBV11-3|NA|TRBJ2-1|many
CASSLAWVSNEQFF
TGTGCCAGCAGCTTAGCGTGGGTCTCCAATGAGCAGTTCTTC
>TRBV29-1|NA|TRBJ2-3|few
CSASRDTDTQYF
TGCAGCGCAAGTAGGGACACAGATACGCAGTATTTT
>TRBV5-1|TRBD1|TRBJ2-3|many
CASSPGTGDRDTQYF
TGCGCCAGCAGCCCAGGGACAGGGGACAGGGATACGCAGTATTTT
>TRBV12-5|NA|TRBJ1-1|few
CASGLVIFIDRNTEAFF
TGTGCTAGTGGTTTGGTAATCTTCATAGATAGGAACACTGAAGCTTTCTTT
>TRBV6-1|NA|TRBJ2-2|NA
CASSEWQGDGTGELFF
TGCGCCAGCAGTGAGTGGCAGGGCGATGGCACCGGGGAGCTGTTTTTT
>TRBV28|TRBD2|TRBJ2-7|NA
CASSLPGLARYEQYF
TGTGCCAGCAGTTTACCGGGACTAGCGAGATACGAGCAGTACTTC
>TRBV18|NA|TRBJ2-3|NA
CASSPNSPTDTQYF
TGTGCCAGCTCACCAAACTCCCCTACAGATACGCAGTATTTT
>TRBV30|NA|TRBJ1-5|NA
CAWSRGSNQPQHF
TGTGCCTGGAGTCGAGGGAGCAATCAGCCCCAGCATTTT
>TRBV4-1|TRBD1|TRBJ1-2|few
CASSQGGQGTQYYGYTF
TGCGCCAGCAGCCAAGGGGGACAGGGTACGCAATACTATGGCTACACCTTC
>TRBV15|NA|TRBJ1-4|few
CATSRDPSGLNEKLFF
TGTGCCACCAGCAGAGATCCGTCGGGGCTTAATGAAAAACTGTTTTTT
>TRBV6-5|NA|TRBJ2-1|NA
CASSYSIKLSDYNEQFF
TGTGCCAGCAGTTACTCGATAAAACTCTCTGACTACAATGAGCAGTTCTTC
>TRBV12-3/TRBV12-4|TRBD1|TRBJ1-1|many
CASSLGTGGRTEAFF
TGTGCCAGCAGTTTAGGGACAGGGGGCCGTACTGAAGCTTTCTTT
>TRBV11-2|TRBD1|TRBJ2-7|NA
CASSYFRDRGHEQYF
TGTGCCAGCAGCTATTTCCGGGACAGGGGGCACGAGCAGTACTTC
>TRBV12-3/TRBV12-4|TRBD2|TRBJ2-2|few
CASTPPGLAGGNTGELFF
TGTGCCAGCACTCCCCCCGGTTTGGCGGGAGGCAACACCGGGGAGCTGTTTTTT
>TRBV6-1|TRBD2|TRBJ2-3|few
CASRRAGVTTDTQYF
TGTGCCAGCAGGCGAGCGGGAGTCACGACAGATACGCAGTATTTT